Listed below are T cell receptor beta chains from one sample, sequenced in a study of T cell responses to AZD1222 COVID-19 vaccine. Clones were sequenced by immunoSEQ multiplex PCR, and TCRdb holds only the in-frame ones, with some missing. This table has about 140,000 clones, approximately 90% appearing once. Sequenced here: peripheral blood, sampled 28 days after the second AZD1222 dose. The receptors come from an adult who received the AZD1222 COVID-19 vaccine. Each CDR3 is given with its conserved first and last residue. The order of the fields is J gene, clone size, D gene, V gene, CDR3 protein, CDR3 DNA. D genes are given only for firm matches. The size of a clone is reported for some rows only, either as once, few or many, or as a class for expanded clones.

j_call: TRBJ2-7; clone_size: .; d_call: .; v_call: TRBV28; cdr3_aa: CASSFGGVSSYEQYF; cdr3_nt: TGTGCCAGCAGTTTTGGGGGCGTCAGCTCCTACGAGCAGTACTTC
j_call: TRBJ2-1; clone_size: .; d_call: .; v_call: TRBV3-1/TRBV3-2; cdr3_aa: CASSQVVGVGDNEQFF; cdr3_nt: TGTGCCAGCAGCCAAGTTGTGGGAGTGGGCGACAATGAGCAGTTCTTC
j_call: TRBJ1-1; clone_size: .; d_call: .; v_call: TRBV12-3/TRBV12-4; cdr3_aa: CATTRGDTEAFF; cdr3_nt: TGTGCCACCACTAGGGGCGACACTGAAGCTTTCTTT
j_call: TRBJ2-5; clone_size: .; d_call: .; v_call: TRBV18; cdr3_aa: CASSPREETQYF; cdr3_nt: TGTGCCAGCTCACCACGCGAAGAGACCCAGTACTTC
j_call: TRBJ2-7; clone_size: .; d_call: .; v_call: TRBV2; cdr3_aa: CASTLGYEQYF; cdr3_nt: TGTGCCAGCACACTAGGCTACGAGCAGTACTTC
j_call: TRBJ1-4; clone_size: once; d_call: .; v_call: TRBV30; cdr3_aa: CAWSVRNIVGEKLFF; cdr3_nt: TGTGCCTGGAGTGTTCGGAACATCGTGGGAGAAAAACTGTTTTTT
j_call: TRBJ2-6; clone_size: .; d_call: .; v_call: TRBV19; cdr3_aa: CASSPGPRSAGANVLTF; cdr3_nt: TGTGCCAGTAGCCCGGGCCCTAGGAGTGCTGGGGCCAACGTCCTGACTTTC
j_call: TRBJ2-2; clone_size: .; d_call: .; v_call: TRBV5-4; cdr3_aa: CASSRSQGGRTGELFF; cdr3_nt: TGTGCCAGCAGCCGGTCCCAGGGGGGCAGGACCGGGGAGCTGTTTTTT
j_call: TRBJ1-6; clone_size: .; d_call: .; v_call: TRBV5-8; cdr3_aa: CASSPDRPGSPLHF; cdr3_nt: TGTGCCAGCAGCCCCGACAGGCCAGGTTCACCCCTCCACTTT
j_call: TRBJ1-4; clone_size: .; d_call: TRBD1; v_call: TRBV5-1; cdr3_aa: CASSLATGQNEKLFF; cdr3_nt: TGCGCCAGCAGCTTGGCGACAGGGCAAAATGAAAAACTGTTTTTT
j_call: TRBJ1-6; clone_size: few; d_call: TRBD1; v_call: TRBV7-8; cdr3_aa: CASSSRTGALHF; cdr3_nt: TGTGCCAGCAGCTCCCGGACAGGGGCACTCCACTTT
j_call: TRBJ2-5; clone_size: .; d_call: TRBD1; v_call: TRBV7-9; cdr3_aa: CASSLRQGMGTQYF; cdr3_nt: TGTGCCAGCAGCTTAAGACAGGGTATGGGGACCCAGTACTTC
j_call: TRBJ1-4; clone_size: .; d_call: .; v_call: TRBV19; cdr3_aa: CASSIGSRGGNEKLFF; cdr3_nt: TGTGCCAGTAGTATAGGATCGAGGGGAGGTAATGAAAAACTGTTTTTT